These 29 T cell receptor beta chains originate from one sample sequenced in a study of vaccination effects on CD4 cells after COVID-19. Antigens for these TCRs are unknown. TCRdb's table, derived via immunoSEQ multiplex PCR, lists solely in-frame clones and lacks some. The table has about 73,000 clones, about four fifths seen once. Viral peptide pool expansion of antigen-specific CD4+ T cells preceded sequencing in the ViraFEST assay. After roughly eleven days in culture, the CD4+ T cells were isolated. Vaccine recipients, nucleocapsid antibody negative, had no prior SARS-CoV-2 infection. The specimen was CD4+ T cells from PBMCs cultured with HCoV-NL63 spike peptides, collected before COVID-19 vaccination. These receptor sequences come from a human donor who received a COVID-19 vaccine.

CDR3 protein: CASSLRSMGGSNTGELFF. CDR3 coding DNA: TGCGCCAGCAGCTTGAGATCCATGGGGGGATCGAACACCGGGGAGCTGTTTTTT. The chain uses TRBV5-1 and TRBJ2-2, with D maybe TRBD2 (6 bases). Germline V gene sequence: CDR1 SGHRS, CDR2 YFSETQ. V lost 1 base and J 0 bases, leaving 16 bases between the germline ends. This CDR3 has 18 amino acids.

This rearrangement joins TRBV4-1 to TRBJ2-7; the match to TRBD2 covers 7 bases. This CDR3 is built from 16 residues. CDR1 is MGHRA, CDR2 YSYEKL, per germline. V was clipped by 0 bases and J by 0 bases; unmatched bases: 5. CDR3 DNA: TGCGCCAGCAGCCAAGATATGGCGGGGGACTCCTACGAGCAGTACGTC. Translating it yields CASSQDMAGDSYEQYV.

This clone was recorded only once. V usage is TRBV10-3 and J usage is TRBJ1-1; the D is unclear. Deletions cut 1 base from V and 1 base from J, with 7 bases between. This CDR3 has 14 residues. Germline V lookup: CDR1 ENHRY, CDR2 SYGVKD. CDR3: CAISELAGNTEAFF. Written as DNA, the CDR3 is TGTGCCATCAGTGAGTTGGCGGGGAACACTGAAGCTTTCTTT.

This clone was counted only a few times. CDR3 DNA sequence: TGCGCCAGCAGCTTCGACAGGGTTGGCACTGAAGCTTTCTTT. This encodes CASSFDRVGTEAFF. The chain uses TRBV5-1 and TRBJ1-1; the match to TRBD1 covers 7 bases. The junction had 5 bases not matched to a gene; V was cut back by 2 bases and J by 4 bases. The CDR3 runs 14 residues. From germline, CDR1 is SGHRS and CDR2 YFSETQ. The variable domain in full, completed from reference TRBV5-1 and TRBJ1-1, reads KAGVTQTPRYLIKTRGQQVTLSCSPISGHRSVSWYQQTPGQGLQFLFEYFSETQRNKGNFPGRFSGRQFSNSRSEMNVSTLELGDSALYLCASSFDRVGTEAFFGQGTRLTVV.

Written as DNA, the CDR3 is TGTGCCAGCACATCCGCGGGACCTCTAAAGGGGACCCAGTACTTC. Amino acids: CASTSAGPLKGTQYF. The chain is built from TRBV28 and TRBJ2-5, with a tentative D call TRBD2 (6 bases). Looked up from germline, CDR1 is MDHEN and CDR2 is SYDVKM. The CDR3 is 15 amino acids. The V end lost 7 bases, the J end lost 7 bases, and 22 bases lay between the germline ends.

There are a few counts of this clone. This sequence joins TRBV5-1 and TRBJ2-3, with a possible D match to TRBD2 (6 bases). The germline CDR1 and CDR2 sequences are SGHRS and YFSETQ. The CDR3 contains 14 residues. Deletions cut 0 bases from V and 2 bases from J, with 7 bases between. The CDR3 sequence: CASSLAGVTDTQYF. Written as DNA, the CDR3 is TGCGCCAGCAGCTTGGCGGGGGTCACAGATACGCAGTATTTT.

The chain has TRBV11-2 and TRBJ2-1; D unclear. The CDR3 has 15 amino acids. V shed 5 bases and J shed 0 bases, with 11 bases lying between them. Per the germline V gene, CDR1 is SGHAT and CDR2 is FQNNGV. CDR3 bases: TGTGCCAGCAGCCCGAGTGGAAGCTCCTACAATGAGCAGTTCTTC. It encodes CASSPSGSSYNEQFF.

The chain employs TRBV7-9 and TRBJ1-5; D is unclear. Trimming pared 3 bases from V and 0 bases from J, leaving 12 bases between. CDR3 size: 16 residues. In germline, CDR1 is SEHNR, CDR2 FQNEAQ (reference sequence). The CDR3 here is CASSLDIHPSNQPQHF. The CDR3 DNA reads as TGTGCCAGCAGCTTGGATATCCACCCTAGCAATCAGCCCCAGCATTTT.

CDR3 region: CASSQGRETIYF. The CDR3 DNA is TGCGCCAGCAGCCAAGGAAGGGAAACCATATATTTT. V and J are TRBV4-3 and TRBJ1-3; D is unresolved. Germline values: CDR1 LGHNA, CDR2 YSLEER. The CDR3 is 12 residues long. Trimming shortened V by 1 base and J by 10 bases, and 8 bases separated the two germline ends.

The DNA for the CDR3 is TGTGCCAGCAGTTACCGAGAGTCTGGAAACACCATATATTTT. It yields the protein CASSYRESGNTIYF. The chain employs TRBV6-5 and TRBJ1-3; D call uncertain. This CDR3 has 14 residues. Trimming took 2 bases from V and 1 from J, leaving 6 bases between them. CDR1 is MNHEY, CDR2 SVGAGI, per germline.

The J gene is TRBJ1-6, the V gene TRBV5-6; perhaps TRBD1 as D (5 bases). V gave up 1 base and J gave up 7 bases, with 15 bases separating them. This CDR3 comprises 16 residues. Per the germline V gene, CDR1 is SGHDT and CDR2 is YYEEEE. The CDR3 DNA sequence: TGTGCCAGCAGCTTGTCGGGGTGGGCAGGGAATTCACCCCTCCACTTT. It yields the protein CASSLSGWAGNSPLHF. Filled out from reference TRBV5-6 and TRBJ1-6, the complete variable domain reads DAGVTQSPTHLIKTRGQQVTLRCSPKSGHDTVSWYQQALGQGPQFIFQYYEEEERQRGNFPDRFSGHQFPNYSSELNVNALLLGDSALYLCASSLSGWAGNSPLHFGNGTRLTVT.

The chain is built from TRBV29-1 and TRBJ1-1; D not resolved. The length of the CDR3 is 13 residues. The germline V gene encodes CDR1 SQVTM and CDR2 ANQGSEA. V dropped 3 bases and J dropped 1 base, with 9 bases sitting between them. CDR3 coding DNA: TGCAGCGTTGAGAAGCCATCGAACACTGAAGCTTTCTTT. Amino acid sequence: CSVEKPSNTEAFF.

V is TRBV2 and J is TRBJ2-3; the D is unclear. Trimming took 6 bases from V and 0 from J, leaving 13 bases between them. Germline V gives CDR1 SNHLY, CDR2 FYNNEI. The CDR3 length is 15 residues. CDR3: CASRGQTLSTDTQYF. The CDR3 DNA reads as TGTGCCAGCAGGGGCCAAACTCTCAGCACAGATACGCAGTATTTT.

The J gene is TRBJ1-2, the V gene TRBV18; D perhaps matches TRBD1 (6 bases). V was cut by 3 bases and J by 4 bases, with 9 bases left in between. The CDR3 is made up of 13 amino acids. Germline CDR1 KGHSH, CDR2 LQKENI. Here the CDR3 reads CASSPDSGYGYTF. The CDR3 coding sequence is TGTGCCAGCTCACCGGACAGCGGCTATGGCTACACCTTC.

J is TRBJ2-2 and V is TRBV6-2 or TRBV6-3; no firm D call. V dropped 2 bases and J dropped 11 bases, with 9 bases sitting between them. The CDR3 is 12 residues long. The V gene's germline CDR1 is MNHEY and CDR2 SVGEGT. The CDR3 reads CASSYRVTELFF. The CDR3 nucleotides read TGTGCCAGCAGTTACCGGGTGACCGAGCTGTTTTTT.

For the CDR3, the DNA is TGTGCCAGCAGTACTGCGGACAGCTCCTCTGGAAACACCATATATTTT. Its protein is CASSTADSSSGNTIYF. The gene calls are TRBV28 and TRBJ1-3; D perhaps matches TRBD1 (6 bases). Per germline, CDR1 MDHEN and CDR2 SYDVKM. Trimming removed 5 bases from V and 0 bases from J, with 14 bases in between. The CDR3 contains 16 residues.

CDR3 region: CASSPGDFSSGANVLTF. The CDR3 DNA is TGTGCCAGTAGTCCCGGGGACTTCTCCTCTGGGGCCAACGTCCTGACTTTC. This chain uses TRBV19 with TRBJ2-6, with D perhaps matching TRBD2 (6 bases). The CDR3 length is 17 residues. The germline gives CDR1 LNHDA, CDR2 SQIVND (reference sequence). V was clipped by 5 bases and J by 0 bases, with 14 bases between them.

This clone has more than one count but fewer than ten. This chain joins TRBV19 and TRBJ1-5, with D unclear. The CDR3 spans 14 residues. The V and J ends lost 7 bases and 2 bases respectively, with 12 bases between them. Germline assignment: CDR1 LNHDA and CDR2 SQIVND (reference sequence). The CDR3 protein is CASTQWWGNQPQHF. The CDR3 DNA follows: TGTGCCAGTACCCAGTGGTGGGGCAATCAGCCCCAGCATTTT.

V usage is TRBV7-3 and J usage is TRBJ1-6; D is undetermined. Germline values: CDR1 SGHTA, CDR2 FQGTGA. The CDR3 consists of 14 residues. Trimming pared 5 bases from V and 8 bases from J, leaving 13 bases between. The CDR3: CASSPDAGDSPLHF. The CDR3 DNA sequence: TGTGCCAGCAGCCCGGACGCCGGCGATTCACCCCTCCACTTT. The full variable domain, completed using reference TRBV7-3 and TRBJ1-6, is GAGVSQTPSNKVTEKGKYVELRCDPISGHTALYWYRQSLGQGPEFLIYFQGTGAADDSGLPNDRFFAVRPEGSVSTLKIQRTERGDSAVYLCASSPDAGDSPLHFGNGTRLTVT.

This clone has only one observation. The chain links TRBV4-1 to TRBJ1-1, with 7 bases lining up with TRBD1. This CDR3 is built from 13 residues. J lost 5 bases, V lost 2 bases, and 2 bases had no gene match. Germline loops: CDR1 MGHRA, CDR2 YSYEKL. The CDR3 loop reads CASSQKGATEAFF. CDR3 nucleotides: TGCGCCAGCAGCCAAAAGGGGGCGACTGAAGCTTTCTTT.

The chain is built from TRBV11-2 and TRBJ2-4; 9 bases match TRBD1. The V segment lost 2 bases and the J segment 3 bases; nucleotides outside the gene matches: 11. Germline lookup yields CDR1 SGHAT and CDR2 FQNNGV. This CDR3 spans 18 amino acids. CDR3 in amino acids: CASSLRFDRGFGKNIQYF. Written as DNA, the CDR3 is TGTGCCAGCAGCTTAAGATTTGACAGGGGGTTTGGCAAAAACATTCAGTACTTC.

The CDR3 protein is CASTPTGDYGYTF. The CDR3 DNA reads as TGTGCCAGCACGCCGACAGGGGACTATGGCTACACCTTC. The rearrangement uses TRBV6-6 and TRBJ1-2; 8 bases are a match to TRBD1. The CDR3 loop spans 13 amino acids. The ends lost 7 bases at V and 3 bases at J; junction bases unmatched: 4. Germline V gives CDR1 MNHNY, CDR2 SVGAGI (reference sequence).

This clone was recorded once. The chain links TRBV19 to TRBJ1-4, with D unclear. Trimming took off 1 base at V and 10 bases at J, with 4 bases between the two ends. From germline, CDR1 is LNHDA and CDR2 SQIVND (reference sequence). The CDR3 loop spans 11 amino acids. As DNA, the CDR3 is TGTGCCAGTAGTATAGGGCCAAAACTGTTTTTT. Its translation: CASSIGPKLFF.

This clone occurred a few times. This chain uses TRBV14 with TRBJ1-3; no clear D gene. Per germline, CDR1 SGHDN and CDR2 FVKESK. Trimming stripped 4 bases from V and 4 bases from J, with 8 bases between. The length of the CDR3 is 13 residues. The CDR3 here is CASSRYGGNTIYF. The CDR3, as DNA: TGTGCCAGCAGCCGATACGGGGGAAACACCATATATTTT.

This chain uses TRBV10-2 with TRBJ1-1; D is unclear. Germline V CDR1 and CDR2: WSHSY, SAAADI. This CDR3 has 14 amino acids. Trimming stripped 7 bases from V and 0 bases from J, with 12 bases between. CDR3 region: CASIRAAVNTEAFF. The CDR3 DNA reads TGCGCCAGCATCAGAGCGGCGGTGAACACTGAAGCTTTCTTT.

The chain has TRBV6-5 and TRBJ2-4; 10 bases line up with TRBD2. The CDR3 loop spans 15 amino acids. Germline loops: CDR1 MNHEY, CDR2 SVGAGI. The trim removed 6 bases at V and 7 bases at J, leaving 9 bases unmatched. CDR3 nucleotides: TGTGCCAGCAGCAGGGGGCTAGCGGGGGAGAACATTCAGTACTTC. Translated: CASSRGLAGENIQYF.

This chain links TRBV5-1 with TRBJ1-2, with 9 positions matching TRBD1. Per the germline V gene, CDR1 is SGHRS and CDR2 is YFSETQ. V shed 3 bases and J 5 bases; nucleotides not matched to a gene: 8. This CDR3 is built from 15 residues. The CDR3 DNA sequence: TGCGCCAGCAGCTCGGACAGGGGAGGTAGTTATGGCTACACCTTC. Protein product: CASSSDRGGSYGYTF.

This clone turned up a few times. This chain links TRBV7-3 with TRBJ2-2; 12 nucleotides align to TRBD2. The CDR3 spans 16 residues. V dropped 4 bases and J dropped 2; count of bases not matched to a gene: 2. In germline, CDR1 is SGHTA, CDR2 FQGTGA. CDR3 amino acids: CASSSGLAGNTGELFF. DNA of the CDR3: TGTGCCAGCAGCTCCGGACTAGCGGGAAACACCGGGGAGCTGTTTTTT.

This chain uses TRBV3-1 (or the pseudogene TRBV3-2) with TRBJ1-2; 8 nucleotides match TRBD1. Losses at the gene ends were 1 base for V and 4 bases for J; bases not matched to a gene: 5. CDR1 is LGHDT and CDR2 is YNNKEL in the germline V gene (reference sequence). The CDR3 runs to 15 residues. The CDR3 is CASSQGAGGVYGYTF. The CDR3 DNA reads TGTGCCAGCAGCCAAGGGGCAGGGGGCGTCTATGGCTACACCTTC.